The 17 T cell receptor beta chains below were found in one sample sequenced in a study of shared clonotypes between healthy human individuals. Measured with immunoSEQ multiplex PCR; TCRdb has only the in-frame clones, and not every one. The sample lists 780,000 or so clones; over 60% were seen once. The sequenced material came from memory CD4+ T cells sorted from blood. Subset noted: CD45RA-negative fraction. The source is a woman in her twenties or thirties in good health.

The rearrangement joins TRBV10-3 to TRBJ1-1; 10 bases are shared with TRBD1. CDR1 and CDR2 from the germline V gene are ENHRY and SYGVKD. This CDR3 has 14 residues. V dropped 8 bases and J dropped 2; count of bases not matched to a gene: 5. This CDR3 reads CAIGDRGINTEAFF. The DNA for the CDR3 is TGTGCCATCGGGGACAGGGGTATAAACACTGAAGCTTTCTTT.

Concerning this clone itself: Distinct nucleotide sequences in the sample also encode this CDR3. This chain joins TRBV28 and TRBJ2-1; 8 bases map to TRBD2. The CDR3 loop spans 14 amino acids. CDR1 is MDHEN and CDR2 is SYDVKM in the germline V gene. V lost 5 bases and J lost 2; bases outside the gene matches: 2. CDR3 DNA sequence: TGTGCCAGCAGTACTAGCGGAGCCTACAATGAGCAGTTCTTC. It specifies CASSTSGAYNEQFF.

The V and J genes are TRBV2 and TRBJ2-7; D gene ambiguous. The CDR3 extends over 16 amino acids. Trimming stripped 0 bases from V and 7 bases from J, with 19 bases between. The germline CDR1 and CDR2 sequences are SNHLY and FYNNEI. CDR3 residues: CASSEARRPPVWEQYF. Written as DNA, the CDR3 is TGTGCCAGCAGTGAAGCGCGGCGTCCCCCGGTATGGGAGCAGTACTTC.

This chain uses TRBV18 with TRBJ2-1; 9 bases fit TRBD2. This CDR3 contains 15 residues. V trimming: 0 bases; J trimming: 6 bases; junction bases outside the gene matches: 3. Germline CDR1 KGHSH, CDR2 LQKENI. CDR3 coding DNA: TGTGCCAGCTCACCACCCCTAGCGGGACTCAATGAGCAGTTCTTC. This translates into CASSPPLAGLNEQFF.

This sequence joins TRBV28 and TRBJ2-2; D call uncertain. The CDR3 is 16 residues long. V was trimmed by 4 bases and J by 7 bases, leaving 19 bases between them. Germline V gene sequence: CDR1 MDHEN, CDR2 SYDVKM. CDR3 amino acids: CASSSSGRLRHGELFF. The CDR3 coding sequence is TGTGCCAGCAGTTCCTCTGGACGGTTGAGGCACGGGGAGCTGTTTTTT.

V gene TRBV28 combines with J gene TRBJ1-5; D is undetermined. Trimming removed 4 bases from V and 0 bases from J, with 13 bases in between. The CDR3 runs 16 residues. Germline CDR1 MDHEN, CDR2 SYDVKM. This CDR3 reads CASSSGLGYSNQPQHF. The DNA for the CDR3 is TGTGCCAGCAGTTCCGGACTGGGATATAGCAATCAGCCCCAGCATTTT.

This clone was counted a few times. The V and J genes are TRBV12-2 and TRBJ2-1; whether TRBD1, the table's D call, matches the DNA was not checked. TRBV12-2 is a documented pseudogene. The CDR3 covers 12 residues. The CDR3 sequence: CASRLDTPQEFF. In nucleotides, the CDR3 is TGTGCAAGTCGCCTAGACACGCCACAGGAGTTCTTC.

The table lists this clone with a count of one. This rearrangement joins TRBV28 to TRBJ2-1, with D tentatively TRBD1 (5 bases). The CDR3 covers 15 residues. CDR1 MDHEN and CDR2 SYDVKM come from the germline V gene. The germline V and J ends were trimmed by 6 bases and 2 bases, with 14 bases remaining between them. The CDR3 DNA sequence: TGTGCCAGCAGACACGACCAGGGCGCCTACAATGAGCAGTTCTTC. This encodes CASRHDQGAYNEQFF.

The rearrangement links TRBV6-5 to TRBJ1-1; D might be TRBD1 (6 bases). There are 15 residues in the CDR3. V was pared by 6 bases and J by 4 bases, with 18 bases between. Per germline, CDR1 MNHEY and CDR2 SVGAGI. The CDR3 DNA reads as TGTGCCAGCAGCCCTCCCGTAGGACAGAGCACTGAAGCTTTCTTT. It yields the protein CASSPPVGQSTEAFF.

This sequence joins TRBV5-4 and TRBJ2-7; TRBD2 agrees at 13 bases. Trimming at V came to 4 bases and at J to 6 bases, leaving 7 bases not matched to a gene. The CDR3 contains 15 residues. The V gene's germline CDR1 is SGHNT and CDR2 YYREEE (reference sequence). CDR3 sequence (DNA): TGTGCCAGCAGCCCAGGACTAGCGGGAGTTTCCGAGCAGTACTTC. As protein: CASSPGLAGVSEQYF.

V gene TRBV5-1 combines with J gene TRBJ2-5, with D uncertain. Germline loops: CDR1 SGHRS, CDR2 YFSETQ. The CDR3 extends over 14 amino acids. V lost 4 bases to trimming and J lost 7 bases, with 17 bases between them. This chain's CDR3 is CASSPRLGSGTQYF. DNA for the CDR3: TGCGCCAGCAGCCCCAGACTGGGATCGGGGACCCAGTACTTC.

The chain is built from TRBV5-1 and TRBJ1-3; D may be TRBD1 (6 bases). Germline values: CDR1 SGHRS, CDR2 YFSETQ. Trimming cost V 2 bases and J 2 bases, with 11 bases left between them. This CDR3 comprises 15 residues. The CDR3 coding sequence is TGCGCCAGCAGCTTATCGGGGGCCGCTGGAAACACCATATATTTT. Residues: CASSLSGAAGNTIYF.

V gene TRBV6-1 combines with J gene TRBJ2-1; D remains ambiguous. Trimming took off 6 bases at V and 9 bases at J, with 18 bases between the two ends. The CDR3 consists of 14 residues. Per germline, CDR1 MNHNS and CDR2 SASEGT. Here the CDR3 reads CASRNERGLGEQFF. As DNA, the CDR3 is TGTGCCAGCAGGAATGAACGAGGTTTGGGTGAGCAGTTCTTC.

The gene calls are TRBV4-1 and TRBJ1-1; D is uncertain. V gave up 1 base and J gave up 2 bases, with 11 bases separating them. Per germline, CDR1 MGHRA and CDR2 YSYEKL. This CDR3 region has 15 residues. The CDR3 DNA is TGCGCCAGCAGCCAAGTGAACGACCAAAACACTGAAGCTTTCTTT. This gives the protein CASSQVNDQNTEAFF.

This chain joins TRBV25-1 and TRBJ2-3; D could derive from TRBD1 or TRBD2 (5 bases each). Trimming left V 2 bases short and J 1 base short, with 13 bases between. CDR1 MGHDK and CDR2 SYGVNS come from the germline V gene. This CDR3 region has 16 residues. Written as DNA, the CDR3 is TGTGCCAGCAGTGAAGGCAGCCAGGGACGCACAGATACGCAGTATTTT. Translating it yields CASSEGSQGRTDTQYF.

This clone was seen at least ten times. The gene calls are TRBV7-8 and TRBJ2-1, with 13 bases lining up with TRBD2. J was trimmed by 11 bases and V by 1 base; bases with no gene match: 17. The CDR3 sequence is 19 residues long. CDR1 and CDR2 (germline): SGHVS, FQNEAQ. This chain's CDR3 is CASSLVLAGGPAESDKQFF. CDR3 DNA: TGTGCCAGCAGCTTAGTACTAGCGGGAGGGCCCGCGGAGTCGGACAAGCAGTTCTTC.

The V gene is TRBV7-2, the J gene TRBJ2-7; a weak D match, TRBD2 (7 bases). Germline CDR1 SGHTA, CDR2 FQGNSA. The CDR3 is made up of 13 amino acids. Trimming took 3 bases from V and 7 from J, leaving 13 bases between them. The CDR3 coding sequence is TGTGCCAGCAGCTTCCTAGGGGGGGTGGAGCAGTACTTC. It is translated as CASSFLGGVEQYF.